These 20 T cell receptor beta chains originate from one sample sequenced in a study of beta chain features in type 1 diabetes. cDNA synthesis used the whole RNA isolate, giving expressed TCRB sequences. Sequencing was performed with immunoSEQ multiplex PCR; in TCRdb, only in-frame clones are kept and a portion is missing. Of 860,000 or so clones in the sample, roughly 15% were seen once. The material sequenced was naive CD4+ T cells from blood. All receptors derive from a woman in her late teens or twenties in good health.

CDR3 in DNA: TGTGCCAGCAGCTTAGAGGCAGGGTGGAATGAGCAGTTCTTC. Protein: CASSLEAGWNEQFF. V usage is TRBV7-9 and J usage is TRBJ2-1, with D possibly being TRBD1 (5 bases). Germline-derived CDR1 and CDR2 are SEHNR and FQNEAQ (reference sequence). Trimming removed 1 base at V and 7 bases at J, with 11 bases between. The CDR3 has 14 amino acids.

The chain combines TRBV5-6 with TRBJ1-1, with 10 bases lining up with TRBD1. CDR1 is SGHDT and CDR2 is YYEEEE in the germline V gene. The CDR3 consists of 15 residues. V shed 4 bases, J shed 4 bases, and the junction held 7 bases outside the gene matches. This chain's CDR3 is CASSPRTGGGTEAFF. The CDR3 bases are TGTGCCAGCAGCCCTAGGACAGGGGGTGGCACTGAAGCTTTCTTT.

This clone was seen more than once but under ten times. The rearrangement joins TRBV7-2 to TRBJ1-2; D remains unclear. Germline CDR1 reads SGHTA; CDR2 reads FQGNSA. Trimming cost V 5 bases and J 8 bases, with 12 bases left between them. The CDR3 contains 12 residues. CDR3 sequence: CASSRALGGYTF. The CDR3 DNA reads TGTGCCAGCAGCCGAGCTCTAGGAGGCTACACCTTC.

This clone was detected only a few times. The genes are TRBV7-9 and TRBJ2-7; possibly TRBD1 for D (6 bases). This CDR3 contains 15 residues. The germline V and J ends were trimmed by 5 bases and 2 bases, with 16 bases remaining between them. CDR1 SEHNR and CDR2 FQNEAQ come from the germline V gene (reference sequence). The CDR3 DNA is TGTGCCAGCAGCCCCAACCGGGACATTACCTACGAGCAGTACTTC. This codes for CASSPNRDITYEQYF. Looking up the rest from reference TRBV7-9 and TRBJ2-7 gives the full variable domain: DTGVSQNPRHKITKRGQNVTFRCDPISEHNRLYWYRQTLGQGPEFLTYFQNEAQLEKSRLLSDRFSAERPKGSFSTLEIQRTEQGDSAMYLCASSPNRDITYEQYFGPGTRLTVT.

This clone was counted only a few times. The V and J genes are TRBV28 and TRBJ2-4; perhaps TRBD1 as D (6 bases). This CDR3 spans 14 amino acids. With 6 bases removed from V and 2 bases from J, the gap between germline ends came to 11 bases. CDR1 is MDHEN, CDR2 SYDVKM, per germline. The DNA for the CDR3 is TGTGCCAGCAGCCAGGGGTTATCCAAAAACATTCAGTACTTC. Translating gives CASSQGLSKNIQYF.

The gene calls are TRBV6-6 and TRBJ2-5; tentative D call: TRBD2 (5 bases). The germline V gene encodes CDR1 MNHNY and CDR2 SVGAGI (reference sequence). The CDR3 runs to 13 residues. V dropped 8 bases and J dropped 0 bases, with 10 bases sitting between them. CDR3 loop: CASSIAYQETQYF. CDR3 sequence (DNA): TGTGCCAGCTCCATAGCGTACCAAGAGACCCAGTACTTC.

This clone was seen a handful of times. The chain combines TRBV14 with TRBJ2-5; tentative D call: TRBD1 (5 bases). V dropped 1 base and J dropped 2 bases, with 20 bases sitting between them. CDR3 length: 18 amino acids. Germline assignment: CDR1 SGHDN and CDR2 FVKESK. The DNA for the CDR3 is TGTGCCAGCAGCCAAGGTCCCTTTAGGGGAAACTTACAAGAGACCCAGTACTTC. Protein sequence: CASSQGPFRGNLQETQYF.

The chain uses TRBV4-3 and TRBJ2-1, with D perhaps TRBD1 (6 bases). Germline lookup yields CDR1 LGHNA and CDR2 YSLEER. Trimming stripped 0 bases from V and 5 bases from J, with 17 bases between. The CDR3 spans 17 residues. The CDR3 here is CASSQEWGRVRNNEQFF. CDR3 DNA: TGCGCCAGCAGCCAAGAGTGGGGGCGGGTGAGAAACAATGAGCAGTTCTTC.

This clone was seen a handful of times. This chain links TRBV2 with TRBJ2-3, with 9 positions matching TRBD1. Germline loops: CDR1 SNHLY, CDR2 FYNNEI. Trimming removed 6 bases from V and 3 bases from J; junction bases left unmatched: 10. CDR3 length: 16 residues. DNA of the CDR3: TGTGCCAGCAGGACTAGGAACAGGGGGCCTACAGATACGCAGTATTTT. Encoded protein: CASRTRNRGPTDTQYF.

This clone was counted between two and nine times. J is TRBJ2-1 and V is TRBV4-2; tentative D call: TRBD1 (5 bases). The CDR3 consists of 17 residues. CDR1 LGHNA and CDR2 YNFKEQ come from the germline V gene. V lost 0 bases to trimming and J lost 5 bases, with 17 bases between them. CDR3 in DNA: TGTGCCAGCAGCCAAGAAGGGGTAGGGGCACTTAACAATGAGCAGTTCTTC. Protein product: CASSQEGVGALNNEQFF.

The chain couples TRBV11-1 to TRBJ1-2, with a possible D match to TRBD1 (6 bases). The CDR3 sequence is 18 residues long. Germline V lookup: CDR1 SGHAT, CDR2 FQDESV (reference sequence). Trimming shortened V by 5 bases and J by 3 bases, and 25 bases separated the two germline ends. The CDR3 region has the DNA TGTGCCAGCAGCCGTTCCTCAGGGGTTTCGATGAGGCACTATGGCTACACCTTC. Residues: CASSRSSGVSMRHYGYTF.

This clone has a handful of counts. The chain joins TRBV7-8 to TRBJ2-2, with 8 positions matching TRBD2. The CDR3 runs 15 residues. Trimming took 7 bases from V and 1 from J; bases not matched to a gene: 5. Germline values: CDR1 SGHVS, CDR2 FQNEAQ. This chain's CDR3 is CASTAAGVNTGELFF. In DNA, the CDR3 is TGTGCCAGCACAGCAGCGGGAGTGAACACCGGGGAGCTGTTTTTT.

In DNA form, the CDR3 reads TGTGCCAGCAGCCCTGGACAGGGGGTCCACGAGCAGTACTTC. Protein: CASSPGQGVHEQYF. The chain is built from TRBV13 and TRBJ2-7; 10 bases line up with TRBD1. The CDR3 has 14 amino acids. Unmatched junction bases numbered 6, after V lost 5 bases and J lost 5 bases. Germline V CDR1 and CDR2: PRHDT, FYEKMQ (reference sequence).

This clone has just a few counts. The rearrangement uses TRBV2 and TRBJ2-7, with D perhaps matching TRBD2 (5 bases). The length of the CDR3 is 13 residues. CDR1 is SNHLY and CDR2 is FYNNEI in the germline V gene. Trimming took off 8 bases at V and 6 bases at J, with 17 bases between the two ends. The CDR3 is CASGGFKGSEQYF. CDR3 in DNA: TGTGCCAGCGGAGGATTTAAGGGTTCCGAGCAGTACTTC.

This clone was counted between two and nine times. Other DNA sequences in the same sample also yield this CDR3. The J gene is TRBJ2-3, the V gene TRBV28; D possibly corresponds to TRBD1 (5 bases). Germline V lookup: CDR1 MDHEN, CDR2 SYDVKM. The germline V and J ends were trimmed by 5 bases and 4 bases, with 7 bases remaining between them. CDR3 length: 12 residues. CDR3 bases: TGTGCCAGCAGTCTAGGGGCAGATACGCAGTATTTT. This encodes CASSLGADTQYF.

CDR3 protein: CASSPSRVYEQYF. CDR3 nucleotides: TGCGCCAGCAGCCCGAGCAGGGTTTACGAGCAGTACTTC. This chain connects TRBV5-1 to TRBJ2-7; D may be TRBD1 (5 bases). The V gene's germline CDR1 is SGHRS and CDR2 YFSETQ. This CDR3 is built from 13 residues. V was clipped by 4 bases and J by 4 bases, with 12 bases between them.

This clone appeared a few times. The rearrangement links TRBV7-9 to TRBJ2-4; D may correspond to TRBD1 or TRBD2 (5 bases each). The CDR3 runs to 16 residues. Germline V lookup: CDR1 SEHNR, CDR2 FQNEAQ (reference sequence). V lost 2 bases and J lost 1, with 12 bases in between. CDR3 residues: CASSLQGDLAKNIQYF. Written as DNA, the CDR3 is TGTGCCAGCAGCTTACAGGGAGACTTGGCCAAAAACATTCAGTACTTC. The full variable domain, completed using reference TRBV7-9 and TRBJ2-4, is DTGVSQNPRHKITKRGQNVTFRCDPISEHNRLYWYRQTLGQGPEFLTYFQNEAQLEKSRLLSDRFSAERPKGSFSTLEIQRTEQGDSAMYLCASSLQGDLAKNIQYFGAGTRLSVL.

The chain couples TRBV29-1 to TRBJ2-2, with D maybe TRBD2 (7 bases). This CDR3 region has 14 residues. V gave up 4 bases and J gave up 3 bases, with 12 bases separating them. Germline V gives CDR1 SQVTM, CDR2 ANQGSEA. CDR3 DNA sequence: TGCAGCGTTGGTACAGGGAGGGACACCGGGGAGCTGTTTTTT. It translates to CSVGTGRDTGELFF.

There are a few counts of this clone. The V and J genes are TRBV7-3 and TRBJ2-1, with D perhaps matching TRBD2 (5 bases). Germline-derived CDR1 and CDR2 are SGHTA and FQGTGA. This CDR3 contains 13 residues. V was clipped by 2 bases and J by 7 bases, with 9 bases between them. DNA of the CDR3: TGTGCCAGCAGCTTACTAGCCGAAAATGAGCAGTTCTTC. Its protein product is CASSLLAENEQFF.

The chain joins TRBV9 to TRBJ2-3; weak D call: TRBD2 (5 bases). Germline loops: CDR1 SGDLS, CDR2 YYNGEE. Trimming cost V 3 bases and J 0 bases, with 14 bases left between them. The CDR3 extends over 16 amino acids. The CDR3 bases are TGTGCCAGCAGCGCGGGAACTAGACCGAGCACAGATACGCAGTATTTT. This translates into CASSAGTRPSTDTQYF.